This T cell receptor delta chain was retrieved from a study of fetal and pediatric gammadelta thymocytes (dated by TCRdb to 2021 to 2024). Regarding the complete study: The bulk gammadelta thymocyte repertoires, which combined previously published data with newly generated, unpublished data, were used to reinforce a single-cell study of gammadelta thymocyte development. To increase subject numbers and strengthen the CDR3 publicity analysis, bulk TCR repertoire data were added. A total of approximately 10 subjects, comprising 3 fetal thymus donors and 7 pediatric thymus donors, were covered by the bulk gammadelta thymocyte repertoire set. Bulk gammadelta thymocyte repertoires combined previously published data (refs 27,28) with unpublished data.

For staining, thymocytes received Zombie NIR viability dye along with antibodies against CD3 (UCHT1), TCRgammadelta (11F2), TCRVgamma9 (IMMU360) and TCRVdelta2 (IMMU389). Bulk TRD and TRG CDR3 repertoires were produced separately from sorted Vgamma9Vdelta2 and nonVgamma9Vdelta2 gammadelta thymocytes taken from human fetal and pediatric thymuses. Children undergoing cardiac surgery in Belgium were the source of the pediatric thymus tissue. The pediatric thymus donors included in the study ranged in age from roughly 1 to 11 years. As previously described, thymic cell suspensions were prepared from both fetal and post-natal thymuses. NonVgamma9Vdelta2 thymocytes were sorted as CD3+ gammadeltaTCR+ cells that did not have the Vgamma9+Vdelta2+ phenotype. A FACS Aria III cell sorter (BD Biosciences) was used for cell sorting. This clone is identified as medium-sized (0.01 to 0.1%). What this receptor recognizes is not known. Within one base of it there is no much larger clone, and no base qualities were kept. The same CDR3 is also encoded by other DNA sequences in this sample.

Its CDR3 holds 15 amino acids, cysteine through phenylalanine. CDR3 DNA only is kept here, 45 bases in frame from base 1. The germline V gene yields TSWWSYY for CDR1 and QGS for CDR2. Relative to germline, V is missing 3 bases and J is missing 4 bases, with 6 bases of the junction outside any gene match. The sample was run on an Illumina MiSeq. The paper's data handling went like this. To analyze publicity, the Vgamma9Vdelta2 and nonVgamma9Vdelta2 bulk CDR3 files from each subject were merged so that every subject had one combined repertoire. Using base R and dplyr, each CDR3 amino acid sequence was checked across 9 single-cell datasets and fewer than 13 bulk repertoires to give a publicity score ranging from 0 to 19. Clones were re-identified by TCRdb from the public reads with CATT, and rows with the same DNA were merged. TCRdb assigned the V and J calls; the authors' analysis was not used. This sample lists under 2,500 delta-chain clones; about 25% were detected once. The ten largest clones represent roughly 4.7% of the sample.

What the study reported, not specific to this receptor: Fetal gammadelta thymocyte repertoires were previously reported to be enriched for TRDV2, TRGV8 and TRGV9 usage, low N additions and public CDR3s compared with post-natal repertoires.

Sequenced input: non-Vgamma9Vdelta2 gamma-delta T cells from the thymus. What the cell subset or site label conveys for this sample: CD3+gammadeltaTCR+ thymocytes not co-expressing Vgamma9 and Vdelta2. This receptor was identified in a child who underwent cardiac surgery and was recorded as healthy. Recombination linked TRDV1 to TRDJ1, with 9 middle bases fitting TRDD3. The DNA sequence reads TGTGCTCTTGGGGAGCGCCTGGGGGATGACGATAAACTCATCTTT. It specifies CALGERLGDDDKLIF.